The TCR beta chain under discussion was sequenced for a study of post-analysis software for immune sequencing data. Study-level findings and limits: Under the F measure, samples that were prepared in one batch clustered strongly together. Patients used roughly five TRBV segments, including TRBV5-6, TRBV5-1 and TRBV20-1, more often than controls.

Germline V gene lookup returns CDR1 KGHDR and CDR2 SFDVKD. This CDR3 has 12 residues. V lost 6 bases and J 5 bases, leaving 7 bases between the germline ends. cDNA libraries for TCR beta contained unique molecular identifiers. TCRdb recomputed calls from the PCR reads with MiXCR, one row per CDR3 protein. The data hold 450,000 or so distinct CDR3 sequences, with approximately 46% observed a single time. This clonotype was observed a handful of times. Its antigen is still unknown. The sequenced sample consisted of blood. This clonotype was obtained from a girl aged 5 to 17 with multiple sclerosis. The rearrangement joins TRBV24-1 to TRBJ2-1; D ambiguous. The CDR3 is CATSLGNNEQFF. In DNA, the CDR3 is TGTGCCACCAGTCTTGGGAACAATGAGCAGTTCTTC.